The clone carrying this T cell receptor beta chain appeared many times. This record comes from a study of blood T cells in healthy people across ages. Germline-derived CDR1 and CDR2 are SGHTA and FQGNSA. The CDR3 has 15 residues. The ends lost 1 base at V and 8 bases at J; junction bases unmatched: 6. A sample-barcoded 5' primer and a J-beta primer mix were used in a second PCR of roughly 7 to 11 cycles. MiXCR, run by TCRdb on the 5' RACE reads, gives a single entry per CDR3 protein. Of some 900,000 distinct CDR3 sequences listed, around 28% were seen once; the top ten hold around 16%. The chain has TRBV7-2 and TRBJ2-1; 9 nucleotides match TRBD2. The receptor's source is a woman of 80 years or more in good health. Sequencing used blood. CDR3 protein: CASSLEAGGVYEQFF. CDR3 coding DNA: TGTGCCAGCAGCTTAGAGGCGGGGGGGGTCTATGAGCAGTTCTTC. The full variable domain, in which reference TRBV7-2 and TRBJ2-1 provide the parts outside the CDR3, is GAGVSQSPSNKVTEKGKDVELRCDPISGHTALYWYRQSLGQGLEFLIYFQGNSAPDKSGLPSDRFSAERTGGSVSTLTIQRTQQEDSAVYLCASSLEAGGVYEQFFGPGTRLTVL.